This T cell receptor (beta chain) derives from a study of blood T cell repertoires in COVID-19. About the research overall: Donors in the United States, Italy and Spain gave samples during acute or convalescent COVID-19. T cells, B-cell-depleted T cells, or PBMCs provided the cDNA or gDNA that served as material.

Under the authors' procedure: By means of reference gene primer amplification, nucleated cell counts were estimated. The repertoire was sequenced with immunoSEQ multiplex PCR; TCRdb's copy has only in-frame clones and lacks some. D and trimming were read from the DNA, whereas the V and J calls and clone size are those reported in that table. Of about 46,000 clones listed, more than 75% are singletons. Material: peripheral blood. This TCR was sampled from a man aged 55 to 70 with active or convalescent COVID-19.

The CDR3 protein is CSVDSHTDTQYF. Written as DNA, the CDR3 is TGCAGCGTGGACAGCCACACAGATACGCAGTATTTT. This rearrangement joins TRBV29-1 to TRBJ2-3; weak D call: TRBD1 (6 bases). The CDR3 runs 12 residues. CDR1 is SQVTM and CDR2 is ANQGSEA in the germline V gene. Trimming took off 6 bases at V and 2 bases at J, with 9 bases between the two ends.